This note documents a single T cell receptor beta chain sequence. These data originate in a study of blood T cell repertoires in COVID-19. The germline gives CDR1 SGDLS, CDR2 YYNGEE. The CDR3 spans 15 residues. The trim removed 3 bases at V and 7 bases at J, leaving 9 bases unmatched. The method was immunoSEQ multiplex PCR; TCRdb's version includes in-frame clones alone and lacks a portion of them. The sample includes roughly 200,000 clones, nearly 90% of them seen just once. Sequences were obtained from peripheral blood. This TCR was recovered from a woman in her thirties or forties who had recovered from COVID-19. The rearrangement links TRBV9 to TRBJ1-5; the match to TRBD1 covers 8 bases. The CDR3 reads CASSEGTGTRQPQHF. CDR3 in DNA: TGTGCCAGCAGCGAGGGGACAGGCACGCGGCAGCCCCAGCATTTT.